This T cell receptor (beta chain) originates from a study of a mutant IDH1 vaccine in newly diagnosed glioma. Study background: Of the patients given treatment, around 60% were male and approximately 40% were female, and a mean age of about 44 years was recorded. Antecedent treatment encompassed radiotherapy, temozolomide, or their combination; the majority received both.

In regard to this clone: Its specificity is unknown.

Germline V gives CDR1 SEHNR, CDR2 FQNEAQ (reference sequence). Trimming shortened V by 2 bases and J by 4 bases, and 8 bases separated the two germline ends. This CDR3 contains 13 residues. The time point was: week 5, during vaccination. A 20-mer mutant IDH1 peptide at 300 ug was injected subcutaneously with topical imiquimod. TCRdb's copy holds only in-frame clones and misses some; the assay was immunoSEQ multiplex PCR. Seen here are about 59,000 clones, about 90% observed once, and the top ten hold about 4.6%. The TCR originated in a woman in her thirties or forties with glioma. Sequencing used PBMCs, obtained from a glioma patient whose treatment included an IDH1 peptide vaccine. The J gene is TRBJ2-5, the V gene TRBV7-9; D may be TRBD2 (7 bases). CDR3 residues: CASSLRGAETQYF. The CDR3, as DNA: TGTGCCAGCAGCTTACGGGGGGCAGAGACCCAGTACTTC.